Below are 10 T cell receptor beta chains sequenced from a single sample in a study of T cell changes during pregnancy in multiple sclerosis. Clones were sequenced by immunoSEQ multiplex PCR, and TCRdb holds only the in-frame ones, with some missing. Counted here are about 75,000 clones, 94% occurring once; the ten biggest clones make up roughly 0.14%. The source was CD4+ T cells from peripheral blood mononuclear cells, collected after pregnancy. These receptors all stem from a female donor with multiple sclerosis, enrolled in a pregnancy study.

V gene TRBV19 combines with J gene TRBJ2-2, with D perhaps matching TRBD1 (5 bases). This CDR3 has 16 amino acids. Trimming removed 4 bases from V and 1 base from J, with 13 bases in between. CDR1 and CDR2 from the germline V gene are LNHDA and SQIVND (reference sequence). The CDR3 protein is CASSSLGHRNTGELFF. CDR3 bases: TGTGCCAGTAGTAGTTTAGGACATCGGAACACCGGGGAGCTGTTTTTT.

V is TRBV9 and J is TRBJ2-2; TRBD2 matches 8 bases. Germline V gene sequence: CDR1 SGDLS, CDR2 YYNGEE. This CDR3 contains 15 residues. With 5 bases clipped from V and 5 bases from J, the junction kept 8 bases outside the gene matches. CDR3 amino acids: CASRPTSVNTGELFF. The CDR3 DNA sequence: TGTGCCAGCAGGCCGACTAGCGTAAATACCGGGGAGCTGTTTTTT. The variable domain in full, with the rest retrieved from reference TRBV9 and TRBJ2-2, is DSGVTQTPKHLITATGQRVTLRCSPRSGDLSVYWYQQSLDQGLQFLIQYYNGEERAKGNILERFSAQQFPDLHSELNLSSLELGDSALYFCASRPTSVNTGELFFGEGSRLTVL.

The chain combines TRBV9 with TRBJ2-1, with 15 bases lining up with TRBD2. The CDR3 spans 19 residues. The junction had 12 bases not matched to a gene; V was cut back by 0 bases and J by 8 bases. Germline CDR1 SGDLS, CDR2 YYNGEE. Written as DNA, the CDR3 is TGTGCCAGCAGCGTAGGGACTAGCGGGAGGGCCCCAACAAAGGATGAGCAGTTCTTC. Protein: CASSVGTSGRAPTKDEQFF.

V is TRBV10-3 and J is TRBJ2-1; the match to TRBD2 covers 11 bases. This CDR3 is 16 amino acids long. With V trimmed by 7 bases and J by 7 bases, 12 bases remained unmatched. The germline gives CDR1 ENHRY, CDR2 SYGVKD. CDR3 sequence reads: CAIMARSGRAGNEQFF. Here the CDR3 DNA reads TGTGCCATCATGGCCCGTAGCGGGAGGGCGGGTAATGAGCAGTTCTTC.

The rearrangement links TRBV30 to TRBJ2-2; D is ambiguous. The V gene lost 2 bases and the J gene lost 3 bases, with 10 bases spanning the gap. This CDR3 contains 14 residues. Germline V gene data show CDR1 as GTSNPN and CDR2 as SVGIG (reference sequence). The CDR3 region is CAWSYLVHTGELFF. CDR3 coding DNA: TGTGCCTGGAGTTACCTAGTCCACACCGGGGAGCTGTTTTTT.

The genes are TRBV5-1 and TRBJ1-4; 9 nucleotides agree with TRBD1. Germline V gives CDR1 SGHRS, CDR2 YFSETQ. V shed 0 bases and J 8 bases; nucleotides not matched to a gene: 5. The CDR3 covers 15 residues. CDR3 sequence (DNA): TGCGCCAGCAGCTTGGACGGGACAGGGTGGGAAAAACTGTTTTTT. It specifies CASSLDGTGWEKLFF.

The chain is built from TRBV7-6 and TRBJ1-4; 7 bases fit TRBD1. The J segment lost 4 bases and the V segment lost 1 base, leaving 6 bases of the junction unmatched. Per germline, CDR1 SGHVS and CDR2 FNYEAQ. The length of the CDR3 is 16 residues. The CDR3 spells CASSLVPAGGNEKLFF. The DNA for the CDR3 is TGTGCCAGCAGCTTAGTCCCCGCAGGGGGTAATGAAAAACTGTTTTTT.

V and J are TRBV4-3 and TRBJ1-6, with unresolved D. V was trimmed by 2 bases and J by 7 bases, leaving 12 bases between them. The CDR3 length is 15 residues. The V gene's germline CDR1 is LGHNA and CDR2 YSLEER. CDR3 protein: CASSQKRSGNSPLHF. As DNA, the CDR3 is TGCGCCAGCAGCCAAAAAAGGTCAGGAAATTCACCCCTCCACTTT.

The chain combines TRBV18 with TRBJ2-7; TRBD1 aligns across 7 bases. J was trimmed by 3 bases and V by 3 bases; bases with no gene match: 8. The germline V gene encodes CDR1 KGHSH and CDR2 LQKENI. The CDR3 extends over 15 amino acids. CDR3 sequence: CASSPLDRAYYEQYF. CDR3 bases: TGTGCCAGCTCACCTCTCGACAGGGCTTACTACGAGCAGTACTTC.

CDR3 sequence: CASRRGSTRVDTEAFF. CDR3 nucleotides: TGTGCCAGCAGGCGGGGGTCAACCCGGGTAGACACTGAAGCTTTCTTT. This rearrangement joins TRBV28 to TRBJ1-1; D perhaps matches TRBD1 (5 bases). Trimming took off 6 bases at V and 3 bases at J, with 20 bases between the two ends. The CDR3 sequence is 16 residues long. Germline values: CDR1 MDHEN, CDR2 SYDVKM.